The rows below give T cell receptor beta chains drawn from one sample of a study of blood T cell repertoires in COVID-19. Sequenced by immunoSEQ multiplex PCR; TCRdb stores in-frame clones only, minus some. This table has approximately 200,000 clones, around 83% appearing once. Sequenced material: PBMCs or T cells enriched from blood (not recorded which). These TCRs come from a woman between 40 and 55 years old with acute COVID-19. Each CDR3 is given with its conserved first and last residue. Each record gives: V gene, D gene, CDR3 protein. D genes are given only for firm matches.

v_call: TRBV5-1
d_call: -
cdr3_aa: CASRTGTWGYTF

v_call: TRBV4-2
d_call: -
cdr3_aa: CATATFGAPGGELFF

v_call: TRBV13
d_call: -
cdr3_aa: CASSLGRQDSYEQYF

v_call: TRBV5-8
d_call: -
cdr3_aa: CASSLATSSNQPQHF

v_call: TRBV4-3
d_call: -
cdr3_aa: CASSQDWAKQYF

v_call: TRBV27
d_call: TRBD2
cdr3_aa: CASSGAGVAGVLHGELFF

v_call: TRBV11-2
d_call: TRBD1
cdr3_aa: CASSKTAGTGGYNEQFF

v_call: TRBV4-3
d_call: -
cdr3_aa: CASSQDSRGSREKLFF

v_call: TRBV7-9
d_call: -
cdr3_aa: CASSLDSPSYEQYF

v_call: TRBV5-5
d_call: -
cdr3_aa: CASSLGGSGVNTEAFF

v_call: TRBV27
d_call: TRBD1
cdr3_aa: CASSPDRVGYTF

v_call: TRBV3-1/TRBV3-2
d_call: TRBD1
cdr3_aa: CASSPFLGQGSLDSYEQYF

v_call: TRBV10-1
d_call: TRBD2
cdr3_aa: CASSETLAGTSTDTQYF

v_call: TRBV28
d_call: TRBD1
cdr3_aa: CASSLKGQGEFF

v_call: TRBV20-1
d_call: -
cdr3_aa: CSARGPRGAFF

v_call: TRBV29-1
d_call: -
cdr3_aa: CSVVGGGEGYTF

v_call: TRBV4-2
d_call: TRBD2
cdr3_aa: CASSQGAGTRYNEQFF

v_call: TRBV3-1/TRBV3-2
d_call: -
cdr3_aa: CASSQVGGSSGNTIYF

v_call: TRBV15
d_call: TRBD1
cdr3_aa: CATSRVGSGQDEKLFF

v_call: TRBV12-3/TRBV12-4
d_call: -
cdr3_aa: CASSSTGAGELFF

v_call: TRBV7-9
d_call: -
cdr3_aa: CASSLIHSSGNTIYF

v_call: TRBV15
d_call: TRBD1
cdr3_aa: CATSGPTGGADTQYF

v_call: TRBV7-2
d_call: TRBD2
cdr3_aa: CASSPTGLAGWETQYF

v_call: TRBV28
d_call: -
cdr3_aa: CASSGDSTAKQFF

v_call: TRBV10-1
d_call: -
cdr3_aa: CASSQTADYGYTF